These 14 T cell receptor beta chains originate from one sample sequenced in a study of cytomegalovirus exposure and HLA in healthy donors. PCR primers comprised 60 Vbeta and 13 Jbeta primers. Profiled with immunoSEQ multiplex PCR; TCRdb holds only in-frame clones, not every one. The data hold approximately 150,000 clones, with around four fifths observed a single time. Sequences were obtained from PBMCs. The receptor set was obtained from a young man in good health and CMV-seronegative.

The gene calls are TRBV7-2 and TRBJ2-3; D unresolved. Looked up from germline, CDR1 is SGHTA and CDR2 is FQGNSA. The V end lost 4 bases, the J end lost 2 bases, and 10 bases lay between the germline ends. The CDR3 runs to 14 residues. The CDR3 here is CASSSLGHTDTQYF. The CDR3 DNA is TGTGCCAGCAGCTCCTTGGGCCACACAGATACGCAGTATTTT. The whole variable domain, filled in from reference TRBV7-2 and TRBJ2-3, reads GAGVSQSPSNKVTEKGKDVELRCDPISGHTALYWYRQSLGQGLEFLIYFQGNSAPDKSGLPSDRFSAERTGGSVSTLTIQRTQQEDSAVYLCASSSLGHTDTQYFGPGTRLTVL.

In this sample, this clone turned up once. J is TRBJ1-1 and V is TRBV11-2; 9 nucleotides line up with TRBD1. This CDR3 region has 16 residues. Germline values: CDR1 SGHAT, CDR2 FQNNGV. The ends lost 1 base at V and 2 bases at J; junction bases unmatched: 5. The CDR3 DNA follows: TGTGCCAGCAGCTTAGTTTTGACAGGGGGAAACACTGAAGCTTTCTTT. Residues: CASSLVLTGGNTEAFF.

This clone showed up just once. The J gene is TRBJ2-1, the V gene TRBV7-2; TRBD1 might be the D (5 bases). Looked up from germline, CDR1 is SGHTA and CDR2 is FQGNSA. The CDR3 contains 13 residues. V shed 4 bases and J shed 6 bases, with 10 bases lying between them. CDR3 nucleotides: TGTGCCAGCAGCTCCTTTGACAGCAATGAGCAGTTCTTC. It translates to CASSSFDSNEQFF.

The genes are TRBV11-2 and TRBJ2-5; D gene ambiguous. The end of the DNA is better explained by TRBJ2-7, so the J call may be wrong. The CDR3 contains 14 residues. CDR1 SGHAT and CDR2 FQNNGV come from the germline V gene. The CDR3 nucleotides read TGTGCCAGCAGCTTAGATTCGCCTAGAGGCGAGCAGTACTTC. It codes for CASSLDSPRGEQYF.

The CDR3 DNA sequence: TGTGCCAGCAGTGACAAATTAGCGGGAGATCTCAATGAGCAGTTCTTC. Translated: CASSDKLAGDLNEQFF. The chain is built from TRBV6-1 and TRBJ2-1; 9 bases map to TRBD2. The CDR3 consists of 16 residues. Looked up from germline, CDR1 is MNHNS and CDR2 is SASEGT. The V gene end was trimmed by 3 bases and the J gene end by 6 bases; junction bases not matched to a gene: 9.

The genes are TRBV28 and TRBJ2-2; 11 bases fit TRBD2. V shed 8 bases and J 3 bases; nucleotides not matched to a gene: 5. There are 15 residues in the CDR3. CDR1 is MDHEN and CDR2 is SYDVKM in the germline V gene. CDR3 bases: TGTGCCAGCGATGGTAGCGGGAGGGACACCGGGGAGCTGTTTTTT. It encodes CASDGSGRDTGELFF.

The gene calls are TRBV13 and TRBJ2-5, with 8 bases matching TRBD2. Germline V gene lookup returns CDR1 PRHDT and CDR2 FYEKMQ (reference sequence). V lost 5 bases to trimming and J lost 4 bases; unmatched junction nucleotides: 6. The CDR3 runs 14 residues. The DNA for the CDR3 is TGTGCCAGCAGCGAACACGGGGGGGGAGAGACCCAGTACTTC. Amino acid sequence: CASSEHGGGETQYF.

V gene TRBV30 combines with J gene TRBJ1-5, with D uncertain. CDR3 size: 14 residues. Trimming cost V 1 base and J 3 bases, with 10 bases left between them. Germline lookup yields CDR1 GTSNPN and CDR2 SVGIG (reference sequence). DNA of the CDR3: TGTGCCTGGAGTGGTCAGATAAACAATCAGCCCCAGCATTTT. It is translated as CAWSGQINNQPQHF.

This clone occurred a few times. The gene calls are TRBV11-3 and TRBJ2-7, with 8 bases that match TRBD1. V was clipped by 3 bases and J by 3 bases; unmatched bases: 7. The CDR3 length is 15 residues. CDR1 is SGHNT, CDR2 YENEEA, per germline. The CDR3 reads CASSLQSGGNYEQYF. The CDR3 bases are TGTGCCAGCAGCTTGCAGTCAGGGGGCAACTACGAGCAGTACTTC.

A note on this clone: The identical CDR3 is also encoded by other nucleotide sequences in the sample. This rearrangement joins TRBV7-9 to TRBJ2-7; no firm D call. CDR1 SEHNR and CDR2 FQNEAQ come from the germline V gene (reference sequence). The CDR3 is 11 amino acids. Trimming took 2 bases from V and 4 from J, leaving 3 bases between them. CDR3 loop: CASSLSYEQYF. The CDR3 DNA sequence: TGTGCCAGCAGCTTATCATACGAGCAGTACTTC.

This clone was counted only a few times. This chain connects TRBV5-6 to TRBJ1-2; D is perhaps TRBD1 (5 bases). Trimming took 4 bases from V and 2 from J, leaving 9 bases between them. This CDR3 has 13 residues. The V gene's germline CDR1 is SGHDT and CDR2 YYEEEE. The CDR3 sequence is CASSLTANYGYTF. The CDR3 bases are TGTGCCAGCAGCCTGACAGCAAACTATGGCTACACCTTC.

Here the CDR3 reads CASAPREMNTEAFF. The CDR3, as DNA: TGTGCCAGCGCCCCGCGGGAAATGAACACTGAAGCTTTCTTT. The rearrangement links TRBV6-6 to TRBJ1-1; D gene ambiguous. This CDR3 is 14 amino acids long. The germline gives CDR1 MNHNY, CDR2 SVGAGI (reference sequence). V was shortened by 8 bases and J by 0 bases, with 13 bases between the two germline ends.

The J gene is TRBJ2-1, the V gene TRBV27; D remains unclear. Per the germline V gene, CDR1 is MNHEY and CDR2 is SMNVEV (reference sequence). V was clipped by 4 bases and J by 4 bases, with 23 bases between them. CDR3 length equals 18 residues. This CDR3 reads CASSSLGFFVSDYNEQFF. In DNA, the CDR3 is TGTGCCAGCAGTTCTCTAGGTTTCTTCGTTTCAGATTACAATGAGCAGTTCTTC.

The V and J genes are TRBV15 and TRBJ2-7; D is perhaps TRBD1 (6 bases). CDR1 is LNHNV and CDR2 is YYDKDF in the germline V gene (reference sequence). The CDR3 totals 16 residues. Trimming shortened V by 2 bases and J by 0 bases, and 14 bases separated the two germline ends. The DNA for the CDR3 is TGTGCCACCAGCAGACCACAGGGACCGAGCTCCTACGAGCAGTACTTC. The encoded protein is CATSRPQGPSSYEQYF.